The clone carrying this T cell receptor beta chain showed up just once. Antigen specificity is unknown. The CDR3 spans 15 residues. Trimming took off 4 bases at V and 1 base at J, with 9 bases between the two ends. Germline V gene data show CDR1 as SGHNT and CDR2 as YYREEE (reference sequence). This record comes from a study of cytomegalovirus exposure and HLA in healthy donors. Whole-study results and caveats: For most TCR sequences rarity was the rule, although some public TCRs occurred in many donors. In an earlier analysis, about 87% or about 30%: the productive usage of most TCR beta V segments.

Primers included in the PCR were 60 Vbeta and 13 Jbeta primers. Using immunoSEQ multiplex PCR, the repertoire was profiled, and TCRdb retains in-frame clones only, with some absent. The profile covers over 200,000 clones, with 75% appearing a single time and about 1.9% taken by the ten largest. The donors comprised healthy bone marrow donors. This sequence was found in a woman in her twenties or thirties in good health and CMV-seronegative. The chain links TRBV5-4 to TRBJ2-6; tentatively, D is TRBD2 (6 bases). The sequenced material came from PBMCs. The CDR3 protein is CASSAGSSGANVLTF. The CDR3 DNA sequence: TGTGCCAGCAGCGCGGGGAGTTCTGGGGCCAACGTCCTGACTTTC.